The clone carrying this T cell receptor beta chain came up once. Its antigen is still unknown. The source of the sample is a study of cytomegalovirus exposure and HLA in healthy donors. Study-level information: Around 80 million unique TCR sequences came from HLA-typed donors in an early release. General study points: In a later analysis, several top co-occurrence clusters appeared linked to parvovirus B19, influenza, CMV and Epstein-Barr virus. The investigators catalogued 180 or so TCR beta chains as cytomegalovirus-associated.

V lost 1 base and J lost 4; bases outside the gene matches: 8. Germline V gene lookup returns CDR1 SGHRS and CDR2 YFSETQ. The CDR3 loop spans 17 amino acids. PCR amplification relied on 60 Vbeta primers (plus 13 Jbeta primers). Some clones are missing from TCRdb's copy, which holds only in-frame ones; the method was immunoSEQ multiplex PCR. The sample lists hundreds of thousands of clones; 70% to 90% were seen once. This TCR was sampled from a woman younger than 30 in good health and CMV-seronegative. The rearrangement joins TRBV5-1 to TRBJ1-1; the match to TRBD1 covers 12 bases. The specimen was PBMCs. DNA for the CDR3: TGCGCCAGCAGCTTGCGGGACAGGGGGCAAATGGGCACTGAAGCTTTCTTT. Translating gives CASSLRDRGQMGTEAFF.